The 26 T cell receptor beta chains listed next were all sequenced from one sample in a study of T cells after yellow fever vaccination. TCRdb recomputed calls from the 5' RACE reads with MiXCR, one row per CDR3 protein. Of around 250,000 distinct CDR3 sequences listed, over 4.5% were seen once; the top ten hold 2.5% to 4%. This specimen was CD4+ T cells sorted from PBMCs, taken on the day of the yellow fever booster vaccination. All receptors derive from a young man who received the YFV17D yellow fever vaccine.

The chain combines TRBV20-1 with TRBJ2-2, with 9 bases lining up with TRBD2. V shed 4 bases, J shed 4 bases, and the junction held 4 bases outside the gene matches. Germline V gene data show CDR1 as DFQATT and CDR2 as SNEGSKA (reference sequence). The CDR3 loop spans 14 amino acids. The CDR3 loop reads CSANSGGGTGELFF. In DNA, the CDR3 is TGCAGTGCTAATAGCGGGGGAGGCACCGGGGAGCTGTTTTTT.

This chain links TRBV6-5 with TRBJ2-3; TRBD1 aligns across 10 bases. V was clipped by 9 bases and J by 8 bases; unmatched bases: 8. This CDR3 region has 13 residues. Per germline, CDR1 MNHEY and CDR2 SVGAGI. CDR3 nucleotide sequence: TGTGCCAGTAGGGACAGGGGACGAGGTACGCAGTATTTT. Translation: CASRDRGRGTQYF.

This clonotype appeared a few times. V gene TRBV2 combines with J gene TRBJ2-3; 9 bases line up with TRBD2. Germline V CDR1 and CDR2: SNHLY, FYNNEI. Trimming cost V 6 bases and J 4 bases; bases outside gene matches: 8. The length of the CDR3 is 15 residues. CDR3 sequence reads: CASRGLASGADTQYF. The CDR3 region has the DNA TGTGCCAGCAGGGGACTAGCATCAGGCGCAGATACGCAGTATTTT.

There are many counts of this clonotype. The chain joins TRBV7-9 to TRBJ2-7, with 9 bases matching TRBD1. The trim removed 6 bases at V and 5 bases at J, leaving 5 bases unmatched. Germline V lookup: CDR1 SEHNR, CDR2 FQNEAQ (reference sequence). There are 13 residues in the CDR3. As DNA, the CDR3 is TGTGCCAGCAGTTACAGGGACAGGGACGAGCAGTACGTC. It specifies CASSYRDRDEQYV.

This clonotype has only one observation. A much more abundant neighbour one base away suggests this may be a read error. The chain couples TRBV5-1 to TRBJ2-1; TRBD2 matches 12 bases. CDR1 and CDR2 (germline): SGHRS, YFSETQ. This CDR3 is built from 16 residues. J gave up 8 bases and V 4 bases, and 10 bases lay outside the gene matches. CDR3 region: CASSVTSGGLGHEQFF. In DNA, the CDR3 is TGCGCCAGCAGCGTGACTAGCGGGGGCTTGGGGCATGAGCAGTTCTTC.

This clonotype was seen repeatedly, ten times or more. This rearrangement joins TRBV10-3 to TRBJ1-5; 10 positions agree with TRBD1. The junction had 7 bases not matched to a gene; V was cut back by 3 bases and J by 2 bases. This CDR3 has 17 residues. The germline V gene has CDR1 ENHRY and CDR2 SYGVKD. The CDR3 spells CAISENRDRGGNQPQHF. In DNA form, the CDR3 reads TGTGCCATCAGTGAAAACCGGGACAGGGGAGGCAATCAGCCCCAGCATTTT.

The DNA of the CDR3 is TGCAGTGCTAGATGGGGTAGCAATCAGCCCCAGCATTTT. Amino acids: CSARWGSNQPQHF. The V and J genes are TRBV20-1 and TRBJ1-5; D is undetermined. The CDR3 is made up of 13 amino acids. The V end was cut by 2 bases, the J end by 0 bases, with 5 bases between. Germline V CDR1 and CDR2: DFQATT, SNEGSKA (reference sequence).

This clonotype was seen repeatedly, ten times or more. The chain is built from TRBV7-2 and TRBJ2-7, with D possibly matching TRBD2 (5 bases). This CDR3 has 14 amino acids. In germline, CDR1 is SGHTA, CDR2 FQGNSA. V dropped 1 base and J dropped 2 bases, with 9 bases sitting between them. The CDR3 reads CASSLGLATYEQYF. The DNA for the CDR3 is TGTGCCAGCAGCTTAGGGCTAGCAACCTACGAGCAGTACTTC.

The V and J genes are TRBV7-9 and TRBJ2-7; D is ambiguous. The CDR3 totals 15 residues. Germline loops: CDR1 SEHNR, CDR2 FQNEAQ (reference sequence). V was clipped by 5 bases and J by 3 bases, with 17 bases between them. The CDR3 is CASSSPRAPYYEQYF. CDR3 DNA sequence: TGTGCCAGCAGCAGCCCGCGTGCGCCATACTACGAGCAGTACTTC.

Ten or more counts support this clonotype. This chain links TRBV9 with TRBJ2-4; 14 positions agree with TRBD2. V was pared by 3 bases and J by 1 base, with 9 bases of the junction left unmatched. Per germline, CDR1 SGDLS and CDR2 YYNGEE. The CDR3 runs 19 residues. The CDR3 DNA reads TGTGCCAGCAGCGCGACTAGCGGGGGGGCAACAACTGCCAAAAACATTCAGTACTTC. This translates into CASSATSGGATTAKNIQYF.

The V and J genes are TRBV29-1 and TRBJ1-6; tentatively, D is TRBD1 (6 bases). Between the trimmed V and J ends, which lost 5 bases and 4 bases, there was a span of 9 bases. CDR1 and CDR2 (germline): SQVTM, ANQGSEA. This CDR3 is built from 13 residues. The CDR3 spells CSVRGAYNSPLHF. CDR3 coding DNA: TGCAGCGTTCGGGGGGCATATAATTCACCCCTCCACTTT.

This clonotype was seen more than once but under ten times. V is TRBV5-1 and J is TRBJ1-1; 9 nucleotides line up with TRBD1. Unmatched junction bases numbered 8, after V lost 8 bases and J lost 3 bases. Per germline, CDR1 SGHRS and CDR2 YFSETQ. CDR3 size: 14 residues. The CDR3 nucleotides are TGCGCCAGTGGGACAGGGTCGGGGGACACTGAAGCTTTCTTT. It is translated as CASGTGSGDTEAFF.

This clonotype was counted only a few times. The V gene is TRBV5-1, the J gene TRBJ2-5; 9 positions agree with TRBD2. The V gene end was trimmed by 5 bases and the J gene end by 5 bases; junction bases not matched to a gene: 7. CDR1 and CDR2 (germline): SGHRS, YFSETQ. The CDR3 loop spans 14 amino acids. CDR3 nucleotide sequence: TGCGCCAGCAGACCGGGACTAGCCATGGAGACCCAGTACTTC. Translating it yields CASRPGLAMETQYF.

This clonotype has ten or more counts. This sequence joins TRBV7-6 and TRBJ1-3, with D unresolved. Trimming stripped 0 bases from V and 0 bases from J, with 3 bases between. CDR3 length equals 14 residues. Germline values: CDR1 SGHVS, CDR2 FNYEAQ. CDR3 nucleotides: TGTGCCAGCAGCTTAGCGCACTCTGGAAACACCATATATTTT. Residues: CASSLAHSGNTIYF.

V gene TRBV5-4 combines with J gene TRBJ1-1; a possible D gene is TRBD1 (5 bases). The CDR3 length is 14 residues. The V gene's germline CDR1 is SGHNT and CDR2 YYREEE (reference sequence). Trimming left V 2 bases short and J 5 bases short, with 13 bases between. CDR3: CASSFGRGGTEAFF. CDR3 DNA sequence: TGTGCCAGCAGCTTCGGACGGGGGGGTACTGAAGCTTTCTTT.

This sequence joins TRBV18 and TRBJ1-1, with TRBD1 matching 10 bases. The V and J ends lost 4 bases and 9 bases, in that order; junction bases with no gene match: 11. Per germline, CDR1 KGHSH and CDR2 LQKENI. The CDR3 loop spans 15 amino acids. Here the CDR3 reads CASSLDPGQGLKAFF. DNA of the CDR3: TGTGCCAGCTCACTGGATCCGGGACAGGGGCTCAAAGCTTTCTTT.

This clonotype was found many times. The chain joins TRBV24-1 to TRBJ2-3; 8 bases match TRBD1. CDR3 length equals 15 residues. J lost 4 bases, V lost 9 bases, and 11 bases had no gene match. Germline V gene data show CDR1 as KGHDR and CDR2 as SFDVKD. CDR3 protein: CATRARAGGADTQYF. CDR3 DNA: TGTGCCACCCGAGCCCGGGCAGGGGGCGCAGATACGCAGTATTTT.

This clonotype occurred a few times. The chain employs TRBV7-6 and TRBJ1-2; D perhaps matches TRBD1 (5 bases). Germline assignment: CDR1 SGHVS and CDR2 FNYEAQ. This CDR3 has 15 residues. V was cut by 1 base and J by 4 bases, with 13 bases left in between. CDR3 sequence reads: CASSLDEGVGYGYTF. CDR3 coding DNA: TGTGCCAGCAGCTTAGATGAAGGGGTGGGCTATGGCTACACCTTC.

This clonotype was observed a handful of times. The genes are TRBV6-5 and TRBJ2-3; 9 bases match TRBD1. The trim removed 4 bases at V and 1 base at J, leaving 0 bases unmatched. CDR1 and CDR2 from the germline V gene are MNHEY and SVGAGI. The CDR3 runs 14 residues. In DNA form, the CDR3 reads TGTGCCAGCAGTTGGACAGGGGGCACAGATACGCAGTATTTT. Amino acids: CASSWTGGTDTQYF.

This chain connects TRBV3-1 to TRBJ1-2, with a possible D match to TRBD1 (5 bases). CDR3 length: 14 amino acids. With 2 bases removed from V and 4 bases from J, the gap between germline ends came to 11 bases. In germline, CDR1 is LGHDT, CDR2 YNNKEL (reference sequence). As DNA, the CDR3 is TGTGCCAGCAGCCAATACCAAGGGGCCTATGGCTACACCTTC. It encodes CASSQYQGAYGYTF.

This clonotype was recorded many times. The J gene is TRBJ2-7, the V gene TRBV2, with D unclear. This CDR3 spans 12 amino acids. The V end lost 7 bases, the J end lost 4 bases, and 11 bases lay between the germline ends. The germline gives CDR1 SNHLY, CDR2 FYNNEI. The CDR3 DNA follows: TGTGCCAGCACCCCCGAGCCATACGAGCAGTACTTC. Protein: CASTPEPYEQYF.

The chain recombines TRBV28 with TRBJ2-7, with 8 bases matching TRBD1. This CDR3 has 15 amino acids. V lost 6 bases and J lost 5; bases outside the gene matches: 12. CDR1 and CDR2 from the germline V gene are MDHEN and SYDVKM. Written as DNA, the CDR3 is TGTGCCAGCAGCTCACCAGGACAGGGTCAAGACGAGCAGTACTTC. Amino acids: CASSSPGQGQDEQYF.

This clonotype appeared many times. The chain has TRBV12-3 or TRBV12-4 and TRBJ1-2; 10 nucleotides align to TRBD1. CDR3 size: 16 residues. V lost 2 bases, J lost 7 bases, and 10 bases stayed unmatched. The CDR3 DNA follows: TGTGCCAGCAGTTTATCTGTCGTGGGACAGGGGTTTGGCTACACCTTC. As protein: CASSLSVVGQGFGYTF.

V and J are TRBV20-1 and TRBJ2-5; 7 positions match TRBD1. The germline V gene encodes CDR1 DFQATT and CDR2 SNEGSKA (reference sequence). The CDR3 runs 13 residues. J was trimmed by 3 bases and V by 5 bases; bases with no gene match: 6. CDR3 loop: CSASTGREETQYF. DNA of the CDR3: TGCAGTGCTTCGACAGGGCGGGAAGAGACCCAGTACTTC.

This clonotype was observed a handful of times. For the CDR3, the DNA is TGTGCCAGCAGTTTATACGGCGGGGGGGGCACAGATACGCAGTATTTT. Its protein is CASSLYGGGGTDTQYF. The chain uses TRBV27 and TRBJ2-3; 9 nucleotides agree with TRBD2. V was clipped by 1 base and J by 1 base; unmatched bases: 3. Germline assignment: CDR1 MNHEY and CDR2 SMNVEV (reference sequence). This CDR3 is built from 16 residues.

In its sample, this clonotype was seen many times. V and J are TRBV5-1 and TRBJ2-7, with TRBD1 matching 10 bases. V gave up 4 bases and J gave up 3 bases; unmatched junction bases: 10. Germline CDR1 and CDR2: SGHRS and YFSETQ. The CDR3 runs 16 residues. CDR3 sequence reads: CASSLAGTGEFYEQYV. In DNA form, the CDR3 reads TGCGCCAGCAGCCTTGCAGGGACAGGGGAGTTCTACGAGCAGTACGTC.